This T cell receptor (beta chain) was identified in a study of blood T cell repertoires in COVID-19. Study in general: Spain, Italy and the United States supplied samples that represented acute and convalescent COVID-19. PBMCs, B-cell-depleted T cells, or T cells provided the cDNA or gDNA that made up the material.

This CDR3 comprises 15 residues. Germline trimming cut 4 bases from V and 0 bases from J; bases unmatched to any gene: 1. Germline V CDR1 and CDR2: SNHLY, FYNNEI. In the authors' methods: Amplifying reference gene primers gave estimates of nucleated cell counts. The assay was immunoSEQ multiplex PCR, and TCRdb's table has in-frame clones only and misses some. That table is the source of V, J and clone size, and D and trimming were worked out from the DNA. Of 150,000 to 200,000 clones listed, roughly 79% are singletons. The material sequenced was peripheral blood. This rearrangement joins TRBV2 to TRBJ1-5; TRBD1 agrees at 9 bases. The origin of this receptor is a woman aged 70-85 years with acute or convalescent COVID-19. The CDR3 loop reads CASSVTGGSNQPQHF. The DNA of the CDR3 is TGTGCCAGCAGTGTGACAGGGGGTAGCAATCAGCCCCAGCATTTT.